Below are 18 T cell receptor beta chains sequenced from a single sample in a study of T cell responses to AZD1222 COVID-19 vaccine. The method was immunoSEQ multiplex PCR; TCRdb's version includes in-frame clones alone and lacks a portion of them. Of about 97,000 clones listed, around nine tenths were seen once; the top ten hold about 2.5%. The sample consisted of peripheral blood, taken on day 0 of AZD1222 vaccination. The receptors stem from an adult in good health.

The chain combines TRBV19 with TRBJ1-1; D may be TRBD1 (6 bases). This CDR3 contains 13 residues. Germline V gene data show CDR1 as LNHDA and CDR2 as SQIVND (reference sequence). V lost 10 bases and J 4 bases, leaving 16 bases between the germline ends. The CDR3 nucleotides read TGTGCCACCTCCGGGGGCCAGCGCACTGAAGCTTTCTTT. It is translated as CATSGGQRTEAFF.

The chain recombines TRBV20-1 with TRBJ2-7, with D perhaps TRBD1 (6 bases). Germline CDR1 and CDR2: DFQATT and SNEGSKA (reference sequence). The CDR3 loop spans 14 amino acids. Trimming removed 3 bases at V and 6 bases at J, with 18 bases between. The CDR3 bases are TGCAGTGCTAGTAAACCAGGGGCTAGCCGCGAGCAGTACTTC. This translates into CSASKPGASREQYF.

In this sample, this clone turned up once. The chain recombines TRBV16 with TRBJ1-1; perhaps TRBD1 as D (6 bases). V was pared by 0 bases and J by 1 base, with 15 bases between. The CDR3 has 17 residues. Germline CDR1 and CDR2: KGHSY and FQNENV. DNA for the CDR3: TGTGCCAGCAGCCAATCAAGAGCGGGGGGCGAGAACACTGAAGCTTTCTTT. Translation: CASSQSRAGGENTEAFF.

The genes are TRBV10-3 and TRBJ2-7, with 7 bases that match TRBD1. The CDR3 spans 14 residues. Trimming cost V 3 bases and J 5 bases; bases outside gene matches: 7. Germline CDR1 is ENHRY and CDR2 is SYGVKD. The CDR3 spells CAISESLTGNEQYF. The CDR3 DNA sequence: TGTGCCATCAGTGAATCCCTGACAGGGAACGAGCAGTACTTC.

The CDR3 sequence is CATSRDRINEKLFF. The CDR3 DNA is TGTGCCACCAGCAGAGACAGAATAAATGAAAAACTGTTTTTT. The V and J genes are TRBV15 and TRBJ1-4; no clear D gene. This CDR3 is 14 amino acids long. Germline-derived CDR1 and CDR2 are LNHNV and YYDKDF (reference sequence). V was cut by 0 bases and J by 5 bases, with 7 bases left in between.

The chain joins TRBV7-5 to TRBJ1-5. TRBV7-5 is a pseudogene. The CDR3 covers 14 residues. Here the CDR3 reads CARSPAPNNQPQHF. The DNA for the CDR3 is TGTGCCAGAAGCCCGGCACCGAATAATCAGCCCCAGCATTTT.

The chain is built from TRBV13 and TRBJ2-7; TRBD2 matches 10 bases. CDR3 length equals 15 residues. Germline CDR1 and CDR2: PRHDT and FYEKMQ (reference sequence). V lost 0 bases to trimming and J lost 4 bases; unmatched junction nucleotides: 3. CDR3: CASSLGLAGLYEQYF. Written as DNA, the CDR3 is TGTGCCAGCAGCTTAGGACTAGCGGGGTTATACGAGCAGTACTTC.

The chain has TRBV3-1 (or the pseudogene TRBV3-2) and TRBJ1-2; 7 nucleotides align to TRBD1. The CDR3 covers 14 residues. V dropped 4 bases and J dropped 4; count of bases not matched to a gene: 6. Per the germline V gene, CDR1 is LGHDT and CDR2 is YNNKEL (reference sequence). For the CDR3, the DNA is TGTGCCAGCAGCCCGGGACAGAACTCCTATGGCTACACCTTC. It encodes CASSPGQNSYGYTF.

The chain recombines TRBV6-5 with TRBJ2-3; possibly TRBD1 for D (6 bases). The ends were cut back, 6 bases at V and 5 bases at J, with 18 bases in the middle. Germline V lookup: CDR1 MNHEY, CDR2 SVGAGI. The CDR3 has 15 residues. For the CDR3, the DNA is TGTGCCAGCAGCTCGGGTCAAGGGGGATTAGATACGCAGTATTTT. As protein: CASSSGQGGLDTQYF.

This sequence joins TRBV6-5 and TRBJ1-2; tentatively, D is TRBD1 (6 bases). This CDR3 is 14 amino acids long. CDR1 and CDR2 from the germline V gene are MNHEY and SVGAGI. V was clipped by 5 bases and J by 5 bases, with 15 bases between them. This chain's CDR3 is CASSHRVPLYGYTF. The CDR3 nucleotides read TGTGCCAGCAGTCACAGGGTTCCCCTATATGGCTACACCTTC.

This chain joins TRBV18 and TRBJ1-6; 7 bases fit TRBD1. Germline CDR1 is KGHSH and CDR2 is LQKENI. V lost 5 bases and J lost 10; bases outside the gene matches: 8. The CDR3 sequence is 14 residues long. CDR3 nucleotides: TGTGCCAGCTCAGGACAGGCGGCTGGGTCACCCCTCCACTTT. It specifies CASSGQAAGSPLHF.

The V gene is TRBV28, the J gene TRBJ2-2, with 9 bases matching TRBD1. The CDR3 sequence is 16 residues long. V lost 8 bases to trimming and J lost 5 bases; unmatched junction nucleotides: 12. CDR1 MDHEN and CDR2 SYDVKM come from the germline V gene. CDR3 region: CASLSLGQGETGELFF. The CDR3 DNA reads TGTGCCAGCTTAAGTTTGGGACAGGGAGAGACCGGGGAGCTGTTTTTT.

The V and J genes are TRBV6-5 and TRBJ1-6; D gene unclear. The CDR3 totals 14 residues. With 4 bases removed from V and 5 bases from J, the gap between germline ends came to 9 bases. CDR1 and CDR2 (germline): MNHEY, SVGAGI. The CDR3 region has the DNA TGTGCCAGCAGTTTTGGTCGGAATAATTCACCCCTCCACTTT. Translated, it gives CASSFGRNNSPLHF.

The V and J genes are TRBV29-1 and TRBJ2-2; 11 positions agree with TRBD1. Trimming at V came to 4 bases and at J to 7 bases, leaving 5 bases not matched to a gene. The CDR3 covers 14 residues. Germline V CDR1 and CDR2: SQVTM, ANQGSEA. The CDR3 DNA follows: TGCAGCGTTGGGGACAGGGGGTTGCTCGGGGAGCTGTTTTTT. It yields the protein CSVGDRGLLGELFF.

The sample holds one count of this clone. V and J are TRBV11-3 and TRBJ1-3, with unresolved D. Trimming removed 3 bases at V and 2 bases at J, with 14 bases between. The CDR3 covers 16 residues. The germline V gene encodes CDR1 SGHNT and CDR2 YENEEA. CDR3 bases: TGTGCCAGCAGCTTGAACAGCGTAGGAACTGGAAACACCATATATTTT. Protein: CASSLNSVGTGNTIYF.

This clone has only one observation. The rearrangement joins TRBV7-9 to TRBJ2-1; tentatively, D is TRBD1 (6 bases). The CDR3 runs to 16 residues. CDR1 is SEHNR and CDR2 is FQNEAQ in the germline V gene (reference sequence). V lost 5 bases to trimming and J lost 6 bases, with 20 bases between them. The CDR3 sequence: CASSHQGFSTPNEQFF. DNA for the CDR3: TGTGCCAGCAGCCATCAGGGGTTCTCCACCCCCAATGAGCAGTTCTTC.

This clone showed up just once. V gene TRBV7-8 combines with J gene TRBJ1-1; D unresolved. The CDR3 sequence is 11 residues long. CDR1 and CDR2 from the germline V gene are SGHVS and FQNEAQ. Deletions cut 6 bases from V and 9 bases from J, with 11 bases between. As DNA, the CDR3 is TGTGCCAGCAGTCGACATAATCAAGCTTTCTTT. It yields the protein CASSRHNQAFF.

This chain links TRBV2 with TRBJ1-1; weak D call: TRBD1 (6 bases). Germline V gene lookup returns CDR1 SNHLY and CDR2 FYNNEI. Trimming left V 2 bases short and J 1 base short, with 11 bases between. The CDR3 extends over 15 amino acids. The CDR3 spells CASSERQAANTEAFF. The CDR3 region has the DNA TGTGCCAGCAGTGAAAGACAGGCGGCGAACACTGAAGCTTTCTTT.